This T cell receptor beta chain was sequenced during a study of spatial heterogeneity in lung cancer. The CDR3 length is 12 residues. V trimming: 3 bases; J trimming: 8 bases; junction bases outside the gene matches: 2. Germline assignment: CDR1 SNHLY and CDR2 FYNNEI. Time point in this sample: blood at routine non-recurrence follow-up after resection. Each CDR3 protein gets one entry after TCRdb re-called the 5' RACE reads with MiXCR. This table holds approximately 110,000 distinct CDR3 sequences, 10% to 14% found once. This receptor was taken from a female donor with early-stage non-small cell lung cancer. This material consisted of PBMCs, taken at follow-up. The chain uses TRBV2 and TRBJ1-2, with 8 bases fitting TRBD1. CDR3 nucleotide sequence: TGTGCCAGCAGTGAGGACAGGGAGGGCTACACCTTC. Its translation is CASSEDREGYTF.